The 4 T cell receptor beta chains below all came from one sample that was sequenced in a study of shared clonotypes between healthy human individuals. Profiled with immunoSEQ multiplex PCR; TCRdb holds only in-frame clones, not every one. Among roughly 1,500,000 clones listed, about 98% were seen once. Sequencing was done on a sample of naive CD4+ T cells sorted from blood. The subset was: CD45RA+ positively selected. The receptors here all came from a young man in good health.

The CDR3 spells CASSVSAVQETQYF. CDR3 sequence (DNA): TGTGCCAGCAGCGTTTCTGCGGTCCAAGAGACCCAGTACTTC. The gene calls are TRBV9 and TRBJ2-7; D ambiguous. With the DNA end fitting TRBJ2-5 better, the J assignment may be wrong. The V gene's germline CDR1 is SGDLS and CDR2 YYNGEE. The CDR3 is 14 amino acids.

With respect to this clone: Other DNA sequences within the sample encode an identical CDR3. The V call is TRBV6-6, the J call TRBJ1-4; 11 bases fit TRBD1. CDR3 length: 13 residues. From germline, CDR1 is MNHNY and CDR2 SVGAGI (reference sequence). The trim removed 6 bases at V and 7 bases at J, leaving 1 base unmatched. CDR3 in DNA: TGTGCCAGCAGGGGACAGGGGGGTGAAAAACTGTTTTTT. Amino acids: CASRGQGGEKLFF.

CDR3 loop: CASSQALGLAGGQEGNEQFF. Here the CDR3 DNA reads TGTGCCAGCAGCCAGGCCCTGGGACTAGCGGGAGGACAGGAGGGCAATGAGCAGTTCTTC. J is TRBJ2-1 and V is TRBV14; 15 bases are shared with TRBD2. The J segment lost 6 bases and the V segment lost 3 bases, leaving 15 bases of the junction unmatched. The CDR3 is 20 residues long. Germline values: CDR1 SGHDN, CDR2 FVKESK.

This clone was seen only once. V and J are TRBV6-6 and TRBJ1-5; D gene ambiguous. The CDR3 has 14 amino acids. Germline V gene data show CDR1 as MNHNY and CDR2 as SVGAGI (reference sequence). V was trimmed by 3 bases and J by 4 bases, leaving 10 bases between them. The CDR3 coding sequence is TGTGCCAGCAGTTATTCGCTCGGAAATCAGCCCCAGCATTTT. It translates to CASSYSLGNQPQHF.